This paragraph reports one TCR beta chain. Time point defined: pre-treatment baseline. Patients with prior systemic cancer treatment, concomitant immunosuppressants, or other active malignancies were excluded. The data were taken from a study of blood T cell dynamics during melanoma immunotherapy. Study as a whole: First-line therapy was either pembrolizumab or nivolumab with ipilimumab for metastatic melanoma.

Germline CDR1 is MGHRA and CDR2 is YSYEKL. V shed 0 bases and J shed 2 bases, with 5 bases lying between them. The length of the CDR3 is 14 residues. Sequencing was performed with immunoSEQ multiplex PCR; in TCRdb, only in-frame clones are kept and a portion is missing. The sample has approximately 13,000 clones; approximately 89% are singletons. Specimen: blood, collected from a patient treated with checkpoint blockade. The sequence was collected from a human donor with melanoma. This chain connects TRBV4-1 to TRBJ1-5; D remains ambiguous. In DNA, the CDR3 is TGCGCCAGCAGCCAAGATATTGGCAATCAGCCCCAGCATTTT. Protein: CASSQDIGNQPQHF.